Given below is one T cell receptor (beta chain) in context. The antigen remains unidentified. TCRdb re-called the reads with MiXCR, one entry per CDR3 protein. The sample includes 45,000 to 75,000 distinct CDR3 sequences, about a third of them seen just once. This entry is derived from a study of T cell repertoires in cytomegalovirus infection. Study as a whole: Public TCR beta signature analysis indicated the presence of both CMV infection and matching HLA type. Study-level points and caveats: Summed frequency of public TCR beta families distinguished CMV carriers with the relevant HLA. HLA-C-restricted, CMV-specific TCR beta clonotypes were dominant ex vivo.

The ends lost 6 bases at V and 0 bases at J; junction bases unmatched: 13. The V gene's germline CDR1 is LNHDA and CDR2 SQIVND (reference sequence). The CDR3 length is 19 residues. Material: PBMCs, sequenced either directly or after in vitro stimulation (not recorded which). The sequence came from a human donor in good health (CMV status not recorded). Some clones in this sample may be carry-over from other donors' samples. The V gene is TRBV19, the J gene TRBJ2-6, with 8 nucleotides matching TRBD1. The CDR3 is CASSPLGQGGFSGANVLTF. The CDR3 DNA reads as TGTGCCAGTAGCCCTTTAGGACAGGGTGGATTCTCTGGGGCCAACGTCCTGACTTTC.